The 15 T cell receptor beta chains reported below all come from one sample, sequenced in a study of T-cell reconstitution after alpha-beta-depleted transplantation in children. Unique molecular identifiers were incorporated when the TCRbeta library was constructed. MiXCR, run by TCRdb on the PCR reads, gives a single entry per CDR3 protein. The sample includes about 400,000 distinct CDR3 sequences, roughly 20% seen only once; the top ten take 3.5% to 4%. Sample: PBMCs from the stem cell graft donor, taken from the stem cell graft. These receptors originate from a human donor who donated a stem cell graft to a child with acute myeloid leukemia.

This clonotype was found a few times. The V and J genes are TRBV12-3 or TRBV12-4 and TRBJ1-1, with D unresolved. The CDR3 covers 13 residues. V was shortened by 3 bases and J by 3 bases, with 8 bases between the two germline ends. CDR3 protein: CASSFGRDTEAFF. The CDR3 coding sequence is TGTGCCAGCAGTTTCGGCCGGGACACTGAAGCTTTCTTT.

This clonotype was detected only a few times. This sequence joins TRBV6-5 and TRBJ2-5; 13 positions match TRBD2. V lost 4 bases to trimming and J lost 3 bases; unmatched junction nucleotides: 2. The CDR3 has 15 amino acids. Germline CDR1 MNHEY, CDR2 SVGAGI. The CDR3 DNA reads TGTGCCAGCAGTTCCGGGACTAGCGGGAAAGAGACCCAGTACTTC. Encoded protein: CASSSGTSGKETQYF.

The gene calls are TRBV5-1 and TRBJ2-3, with D maybe TRBD1 (5 bases). Trimming took 0 bases from V and 0 from J, leaving 11 bases between them. The CDR3 is 16 amino acids. The germline gives CDR1 SGHRS, CDR2 YFSETQ. CDR3 in amino acids: CASSLEGHQSTDTQYF. The CDR3 DNA reads as TGCGCCAGCAGCTTGGAAGGACACCAAAGCACAGATACGCAGTATTTT.

This clonotype appeared a few times. V and J are TRBV7-2 and TRBJ1-5; 9 nucleotides align to TRBD1. The CDR3 sequence is 15 residues long. Trimming at V came to 5 bases and at J to 6 bases, leaving 8 bases not matched to a gene. The germline gives CDR1 SGHTA, CDR2 FQGNSA. CDR3 in DNA: TGTGCCAGCAGCGTTTCCGGGACAGGGTTTCAGCCCCAGCATTTT. Translated, it gives CASSVSGTGFQPQHF.

This clonotype was observed a few times. The rearrangement links TRBV5-1 to TRBJ2-7, with D possibly called TRBD1 or TRBD2 (5 bases each). Trimming pared 0 bases from V and 3 bases from J, leaving 10 bases between. The germline V gene encodes CDR1 SGHRS and CDR2 YFSETQ. The CDR3 runs 14 residues. In nucleotides, the CDR3 is TGCGCCAGCAGCTTGGACCGGGACCGCTACGAGCAGTACTTC. This codes for CASSLDRDRYEQYF. Together with reference TRBV5-1 and TRBJ2-7, the CDR3 gives the full variable domain: KAGVTQTPRYLIKTRGQQVTLSCSPISGHRSVSWYQQTPGQGLQFLFEYFSETQRNKGNFPGRFSGRQFSNSRSEMNVSTLELGDSALYLCASSLDRDRYEQYFGPGTRLTVT.

This chain links TRBV29-1 with TRBJ2-1; D gene uncertain. The CDR3 consists of 11 residues. CDR1 is SQVTM and CDR2 is ANQGSEA in the germline V gene. Trimming shortened V by 3 bases and J by 9 bases, and 9 bases separated the two germline ends. The CDR3 spells CSVDQAGEQFF. In DNA, the CDR3 is TGCAGCGTTGACCAGGCTGGTGAGCAGTTCTTC.

The chain carries TRBV3-1 and TRBJ2-7, with 10 bases matching TRBD2. Germline V gives CDR1 LGHDT, CDR2 YNNKEL (reference sequence). The CDR3 runs 14 residues. Trimming at V came to 3 bases and at J to 7 bases, leaving 6 bases not matched to a gene. Written as DNA, the CDR3 is TGTGCCAGCAGCCATTCAGCGGGAGGGGAAGAGCAGTACTTC. Amino acids: CASSHSAGGEEQYF.

The rearrangement uses TRBV20-1 and TRBJ2-3, with TRBD1 identical over 7 bases. The germline CDR1 and CDR2 sequences are DFQATT and SNEGSKA (reference sequence). The trim removed 6 bases at V and 3 bases at J, leaving 15 bases unmatched. This CDR3 is built from 16 residues. Here the CDR3 DNA reads TGCAGTGCGCACGAGACAGGGTGGGGTGGGACAGATACGCAGTATTTT. This codes for CSAHETGWGGTDTQYF.

V gene TRBV12-3 or TRBV12-4 combines with J gene TRBJ2-2; TRBD1 agrees at 7 bases. Unmatched junction bases numbered 10, after V lost 6 bases and J lost 3 bases. The CDR3 is made up of 16 amino acids. Written as DNA, the CDR3 is TGTGCCAGCAGGCGGCCCGGGACAGAGTACACCGGGGAGCTGTTTTTT. Protein: CASRRPGTEYTGELFF.

The chain couples TRBV4-1 to TRBJ2-7; 8 bases match TRBD2. CDR1 MGHRA and CDR2 YSYEKL come from the germline V gene. The CDR3 is made up of 15 amino acids. Trimming took 4 bases from V and 0 from J; bases not matched to a gene: 5. CDR3 bases: TGCGCCAGCAGCCTCACTACTAGCGGCTCCTACGAGCAGTACTTC. This encodes CASSLTTSGSYEQYF.

This sequence joins TRBV7-2 and TRBJ2-5; D is uncertain. Germline assignment: CDR1 SGHTA and CDR2 FQGNSA. This CDR3 comprises 12 residues. V gave up 4 bases and J gave up 4 bases, with 7 bases separating them. The CDR3 sequence: CASSWARETQYF. CDR3 coding DNA: TGTGCCAGCAGCTGGGCCCGAGAGACCCAGTACTTC.

This clonotype has ten or more counts. J is TRBJ2-3 and V is TRBV2, with D unresolved. The germline V gene has CDR1 SNHLY and CDR2 FYNNEI. V was cut by 5 bases and J by 5 bases, with 14 bases left in between. The CDR3 has 14 amino acids. CDR3: CASSFAITGDTQYF. The CDR3 bases are TGTGCCAGCAGTTTCGCGATAACCGGAGATACGCAGTATTTT.

This clonotype was counted ten times or more. This chain connects TRBV20-1 to TRBJ2-1, with 9 nucleotides matching TRBD2. V shed 6 bases and J 3 bases; nucleotides not matched to a gene: 9. This CDR3 has 15 amino acids. Germline lookup yields CDR1 DFQATT and CDR2 SNEGSKA (reference sequence). The DNA for the CDR3 is TGCAGTGCATACGAGACTAGCGGAAACTACAATGAGCAGTTCTTC. As protein: CSAYETSGNYNEQFF.

The chain couples TRBV6-5 to TRBJ2-2; D ambiguous. The CDR3 is made up of 12 amino acids. Trimming stripped 9 bases from V and 6 bases from J, with 11 bases between. Germline V CDR1 and CDR2: MNHEY, SVGAGI. CDR3 region: CASKREAGELFF. The CDR3 nucleotides read TGTGCCAGTAAAAGAGAGGCCGGGGAGCTGTTTTTT.

The J gene is TRBJ2-7, the V gene TRBV10-2; tentatively, D is TRBD1 (6 bases). Trimming left V 3 bases short and J 2 bases short, with 17 bases between. The germline gives CDR1 WSHSY, CDR2 SAAADI. The length of the CDR3 is 16 residues. The CDR3 DNA sequence: TGCGCCAGCAGTGAAGTTTGGGCAGGGGATACCTACGAGCAGTACTTC. It is translated as CASSEVWAGDTYEQYF.